What follows are 7 T cell receptor beta chains derived from one specimen sequenced in a study of early T cells in non-severe SARS-CoV-2 infection. TCRdb called the 5' RACE reads again in MiXCR, with one record for every CDR3 protein. The sample has about 69,000 distinct CDR3 sequences, over 9.5% seen once. Sequencing was carried out using whole blood. Source of these receptors: an adult who was a healthcare worker with PCR-confirmed SARS-CoV-2 infection or an uninfected control (not recorded which).

The rearrangement joins TRBV7-7 to TRBJ2-7, with 7 bases fitting TRBD2. Germline CDR1 is SSHAT and CDR2 is FNYEAQ (reference sequence). CDR3 length: 15 amino acids. Trimming at V came to 0 bases and at J to 5 bases, leaving 7 bases not matched to a gene. CDR3 DNA: TGTGCCAGCAGCTTAGCATTAGCGGGTCGGAACGAGCAGTACTTC. As protein: CASSLALAGRNEQYF.

The chain is built from TRBV5-1 and TRBJ2-7, with 11 bases aligning to TRBD1. CDR1 is SGHRS, CDR2 YFSETQ, per germline. V lost 4 bases and J lost 7; bases outside the gene matches: 10. The CDR3 is made up of 15 amino acids. CDR3 nucleotides: TGCGCCAGCAGCGACACAAGGACAGGGGGCGGGGAGCAGTACTTC. It codes for CASSDTRTGGGEQYF.

This clonotype was counted many times. The chain carries TRBV6-5 and TRBJ1-6; no clear D. With 6 bases removed from V and 6 bases from J, the gap between germline ends came to 12 bases. Germline lookup yields CDR1 MNHEY and CDR2 SVGAGI. CDR3 size: 14 residues. CDR3 nucleotide sequence: TGTGCCAGCAGACCGGACGGATCTAATTCACCCCTCCACTTT. Its protein is CASRPDGSNSPLHF.

This clonotype was counted ten times or more. At one of its ends the junction is not consistent with the germline gene, which may arise from a read error. V and J are TRBV7-7 and TRBJ2-1, with D possibly being TRBD2 (6 bases). The CDR3 runs 14 residues. The germline CDR1 and CDR2 sequences are SSHAT and FNYEAQ (reference sequence). As DNA, the CDR3 is TGTGCTAGCAGCCCCGGGACTGCCGGCGATGAGCAGTTCTTC. Translated: CASSPGTAGDEQFF. The whole variable domain, remainder taken from reference TRBV7-7 and TRBJ2-1, is GAGVSQSPRYKVTKRGQDVTLRCDPISSHATLYWYQQALGQGPEFLTYFNYEAQPDKSGLPSDRFSAERPEGSISTLTIQRTEQRDSAMYRCASSPGTAGDEQFFGPGTRLTVL.

With regard to this clonotype: A much more abundant neighbour one base away suggests this may be a read error. The chain uses TRBV6-1 and TRBJ1-6; D is unresolved. The germline V and J ends were trimmed by 1 base and 8 bases, with 9 bases remaining between them. Per the germline V gene, CDR1 is MNHNS and CDR2 is SASEGT. The CDR3 is 14 residues long. CDR3 sequence (DNA): TGTGCCAGCAGTGAAGACTTACTGGATTCACCCCTCCACTTT. Amino acid sequence: CASSEDLLDSPLHF.

This clonotype was observed a few times. This chain uses TRBV5-4 with TRBJ1-1, with D perhaps matching TRBD1 (5 bases). CDR1 and CDR2 (germline): SGHNT, YYREEE (reference sequence). The V gene lost 3 bases and the J gene lost 6 bases, with 18 bases spanning the gap. The CDR3 is 15 amino acids. The CDR3 loop is CASSSAAREVSEAFF. In nucleotides, the CDR3 is TGTGCCAGCAGCTCGGCAGCCAGGGAGGTCTCTGAAGCTTTCTTT.

This clonotype was counted ten times or more. This sequence joins TRBV20-1 and TRBJ1-1; TRBD1 is a possible D gene (6 bases). Trimming shortened V by 2 bases and J by 6 bases, and 16 bases separated the two germline ends. CDR1 DFQATT and CDR2 SNEGSKA come from the germline V gene (reference sequence). The length of the CDR3 is 14 residues. CDR3 in DNA: TGCAGTGCTAGACCAACAGGGATGTGGCCTGAAGCTTTCTTT. Translation gives CSARPTGMWPEAFF.